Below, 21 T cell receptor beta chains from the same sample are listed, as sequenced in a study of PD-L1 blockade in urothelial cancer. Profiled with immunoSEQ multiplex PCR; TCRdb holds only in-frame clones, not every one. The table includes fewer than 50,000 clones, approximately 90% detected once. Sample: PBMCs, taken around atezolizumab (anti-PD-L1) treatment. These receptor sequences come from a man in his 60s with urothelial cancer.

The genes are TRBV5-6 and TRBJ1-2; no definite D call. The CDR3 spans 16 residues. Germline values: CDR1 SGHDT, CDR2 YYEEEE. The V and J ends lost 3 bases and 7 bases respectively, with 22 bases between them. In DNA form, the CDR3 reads TGTGCCAGCAGCTCCTCTCGCCGATCTTCGCTTAGTGGCTACACCTTC. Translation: CASSSSRRSSLSGYTF.

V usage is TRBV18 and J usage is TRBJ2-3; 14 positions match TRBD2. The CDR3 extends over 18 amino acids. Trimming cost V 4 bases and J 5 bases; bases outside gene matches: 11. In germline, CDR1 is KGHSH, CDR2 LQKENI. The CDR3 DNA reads TGTGCCAGCTCACGAACTTCGACTAGCGGGGGGGCCGTAGATACGCAGTATTTT. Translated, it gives CASSRTSTSGGAVDTQYF.

The CDR3, as DNA: TGTGCCAGCAGCGTAATGGGCGGGGGTTGGCCCAATGAGCAGTTCTTC. Translated: CASSVMGGGWPNEQFF. The chain carries TRBV9 and TRBJ2-1; the match to TRBD2 covers 7 bases. The ends lost 1 base at V and 6 bases at J; junction bases unmatched: 10. The length of the CDR3 is 16 residues. The germline gives CDR1 SGDLS, CDR2 YYNGEE. Based on the CDR3 plus reference TRBV9 and TRBJ2-1, the full variable domain is DSGVTQTPKHLITATGQRVTLRCSPRSGDLSVYWYQQSLDQGLQFLIQYYNGEERAKGNILERFSAQQFPDLHSELNLSSLELGDSALYFCASSVMGGGWPNEQFFGPGTRLTVL.

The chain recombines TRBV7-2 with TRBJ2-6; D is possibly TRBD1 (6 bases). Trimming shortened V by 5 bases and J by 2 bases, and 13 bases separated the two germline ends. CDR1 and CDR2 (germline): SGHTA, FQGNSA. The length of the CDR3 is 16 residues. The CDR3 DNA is TGTGCCAGCAGCCTCGGTTCAGGGGCTGGGGCCAACGTCCTGACTTTC. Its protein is CASSLGSGAGANVLTF.

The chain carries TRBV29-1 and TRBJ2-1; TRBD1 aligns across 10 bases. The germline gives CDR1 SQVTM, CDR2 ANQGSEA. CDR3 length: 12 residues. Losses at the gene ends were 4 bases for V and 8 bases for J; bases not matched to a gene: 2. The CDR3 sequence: CSVGDRGHEQFF. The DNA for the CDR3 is TGCAGCGTTGGGGACAGGGGCCATGAGCAGTTCTTC.

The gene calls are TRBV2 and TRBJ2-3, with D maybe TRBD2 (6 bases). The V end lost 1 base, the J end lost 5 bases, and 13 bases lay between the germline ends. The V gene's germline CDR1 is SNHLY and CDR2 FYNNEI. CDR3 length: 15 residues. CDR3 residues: CASSEVAGRVDTQYF. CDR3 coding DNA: TGTGCCAGCAGTGAAGTGGCGGGGCGCGTAGATACGCAGTATTTT.

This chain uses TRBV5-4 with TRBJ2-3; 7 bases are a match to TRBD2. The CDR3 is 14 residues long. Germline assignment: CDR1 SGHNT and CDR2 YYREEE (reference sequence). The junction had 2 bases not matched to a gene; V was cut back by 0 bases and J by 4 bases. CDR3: CASSLGLAADTQYF. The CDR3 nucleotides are TGTGCCAGCAGCTTGGGACTAGCAGCAGATACGCAGTATTTT.

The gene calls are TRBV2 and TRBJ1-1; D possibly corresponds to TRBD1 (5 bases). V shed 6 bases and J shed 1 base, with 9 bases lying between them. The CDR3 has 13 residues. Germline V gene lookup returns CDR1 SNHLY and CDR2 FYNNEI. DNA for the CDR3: TGTGCCAGCAGGCTTACAGGGAACACTGAAGCTTTCTTT. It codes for CASRLTGNTEAFF.

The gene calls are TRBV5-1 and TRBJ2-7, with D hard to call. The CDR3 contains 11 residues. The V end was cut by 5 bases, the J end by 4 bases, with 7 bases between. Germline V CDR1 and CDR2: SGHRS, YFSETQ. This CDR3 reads CASSEEYEQYF. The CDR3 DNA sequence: TGCGCCAGCAGTGAGGAGTACGAGCAGTACTTC.

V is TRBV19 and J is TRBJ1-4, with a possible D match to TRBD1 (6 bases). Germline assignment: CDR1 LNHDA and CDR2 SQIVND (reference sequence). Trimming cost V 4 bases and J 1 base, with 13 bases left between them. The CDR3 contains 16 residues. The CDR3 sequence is CASSTGQKRTNEKLFF. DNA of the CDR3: TGTGCCAGTAGTACAGGACAGAAAAGAACTAATGAAAAACTGTTTTTT.

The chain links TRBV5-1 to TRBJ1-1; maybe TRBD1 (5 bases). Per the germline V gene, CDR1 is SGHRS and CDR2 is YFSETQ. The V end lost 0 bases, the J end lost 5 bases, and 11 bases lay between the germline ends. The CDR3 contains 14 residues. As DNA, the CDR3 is TGCGCCAGCAGCTTGGTGGAGGGGTTGACTGAAGCTTTCTTT. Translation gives CASSLVEGLTEAFF.

The CDR3 protein is CASSLSAARGTEAFF. The CDR3 DNA follows: TGTGCCAGCAGTCTCTCCGCAGCTAGGGGCACTGAAGCTTTCTTT. The chain recombines TRBV27 with TRBJ1-1, with D possibly TRBD1 on 5 matching bases. The germline V gene has CDR1 MNHEY and CDR2 SMNVEV (reference sequence). The CDR3 loop spans 15 amino acids. Trimming shortened V by 5 bases and J by 4 bases, and 17 bases separated the two germline ends.

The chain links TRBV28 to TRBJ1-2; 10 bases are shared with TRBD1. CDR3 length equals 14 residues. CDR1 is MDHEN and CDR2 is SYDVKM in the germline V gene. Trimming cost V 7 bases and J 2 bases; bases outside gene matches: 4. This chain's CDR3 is CASIPGQGNYGYTF. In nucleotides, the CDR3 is TGTGCCAGCATCCCGGGACAGGGGAACTATGGCTACACCTTC.

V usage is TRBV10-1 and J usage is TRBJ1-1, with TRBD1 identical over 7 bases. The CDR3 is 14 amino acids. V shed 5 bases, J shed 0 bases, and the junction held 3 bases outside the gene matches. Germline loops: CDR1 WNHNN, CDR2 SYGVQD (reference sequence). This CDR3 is CASSPTGMNTEAFF. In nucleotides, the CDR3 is TGCGCCAGCAGTCCGACAGGGATGAACACTGAAGCTTTCTTT.

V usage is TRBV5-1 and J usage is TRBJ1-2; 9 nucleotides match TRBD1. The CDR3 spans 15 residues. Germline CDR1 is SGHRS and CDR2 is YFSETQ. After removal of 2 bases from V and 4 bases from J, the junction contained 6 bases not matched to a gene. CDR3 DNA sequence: TGCGCCAGCAGCTTAACTGGACAGGGGAGCTATGGCTACACCTTC. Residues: CASSLTGQGSYGYTF.

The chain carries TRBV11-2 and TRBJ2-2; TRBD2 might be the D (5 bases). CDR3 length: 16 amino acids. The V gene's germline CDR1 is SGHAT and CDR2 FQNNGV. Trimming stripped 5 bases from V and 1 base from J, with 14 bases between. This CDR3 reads CASSGSFGWNTGELFF. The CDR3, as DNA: TGTGCCAGCAGCGGGAGTTTTGGGTGGAACACCGGGGAGCTGTTTTTT.

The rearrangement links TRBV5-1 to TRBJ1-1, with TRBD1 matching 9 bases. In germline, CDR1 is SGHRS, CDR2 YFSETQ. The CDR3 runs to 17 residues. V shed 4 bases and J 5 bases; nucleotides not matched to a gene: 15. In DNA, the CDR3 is TGCGCCAGCAGCCCGGATGGGACAGGGCTTGGGAGGACTGAAGCTTTCTTT. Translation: CASSPDGTGLGRTEAFF.

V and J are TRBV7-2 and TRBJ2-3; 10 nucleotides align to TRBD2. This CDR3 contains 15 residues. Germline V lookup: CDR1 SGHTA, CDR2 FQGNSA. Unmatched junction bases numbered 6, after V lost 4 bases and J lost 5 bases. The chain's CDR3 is CASSWVAGGEDTQYF. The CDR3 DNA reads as TGTGCCAGCAGCTGGGTAGCGGGGGGAGAAGATACGCAGTATTTT.

Written as DNA, the CDR3 is TGTGCCAGCAGCCCGACACCGGGACAGGGGTACTCTGGAAACACCATATATTTT. Its translation: CASSPTPGQGYSGNTIYF. The gene calls are TRBV9 and TRBJ1-3; 10 nucleotides match TRBD1. The J segment lost 0 bases and the V segment lost 4 bases, leaving 10 bases of the junction unmatched. Germline CDR1 reads SGDLS; CDR2 reads YYNGEE. The CDR3 contains 18 residues.

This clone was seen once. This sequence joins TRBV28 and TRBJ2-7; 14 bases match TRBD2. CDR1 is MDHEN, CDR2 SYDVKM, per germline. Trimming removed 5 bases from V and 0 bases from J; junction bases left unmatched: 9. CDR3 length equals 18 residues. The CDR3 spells CASSTRRTSGGSSYEQYF. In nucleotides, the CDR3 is TGTGCCAGCAGTACCCGACGGACTAGCGGGGGGTCCTCCTACGAGCAGTACTTC.

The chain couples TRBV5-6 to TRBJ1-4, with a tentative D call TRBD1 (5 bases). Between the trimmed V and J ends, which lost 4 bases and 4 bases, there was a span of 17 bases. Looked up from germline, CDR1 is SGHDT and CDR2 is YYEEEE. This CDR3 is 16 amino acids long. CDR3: CASSPWLGPFNEKLFF. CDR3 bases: TGTGCCAGCAGCCCCTGGTTGGGGCCTTTTAATGAAAAACTGTTTTTT.